This T cell receptor (beta chain) was captured by sequencing in a study of blood T cell repertoires in COVID-19. Study summary: Samples representing acute and convalescent COVID-19 were sourced from the United States, Italy and Spain. The cDNA or gDNA used as material had been derived from T cells, B-cell-depleted T cells, or PBMCs.

Original methodology: Reference gene primer amplification gave nucleated cell count estimates. Profiling relied on immunoSEQ multiplex PCR, and the TCRdb table lists in-frame clones only, not all of them. The V and J calls and clone size are taken from that table; D and trimming were inferred from the DNA. The sample lists fewer than 200,000 clones, about 80% occurring once. The ends lost 0 bases at V and 3 bases at J; junction bases unmatched: 13. Germline assignment: CDR1 LGHNA and CDR2 YNFKEQ. The CDR3 is 20 residues long. V is TRBV4-2 and J is TRBJ2-1; TRBD2 matches 11 bases. Sample: peripheral blood. The clonotype originates from a woman aged 45-59 years with active or convalescent COVID-19. The CDR3 DNA is TGTGCCAGCAGCCAAGAGTGGCCGGGGACTAGCGGAGCAGACTACAATGAGCAGTTCTTC. Residues: CASSQEWPGTSGADYNEQFF.